This TCR beta chain was found in a study of blood T cell repertoires in COVID-19. The wider study: There were acute and convalescent COVID-19 samples, and they came from the United States, Italy and Spain. PBMCs, B-cell-depleted T cells, or T cells provided the cDNA or gDNA that made up the material.

Study processing details: Estimates of nucleated cell counts were drawn from the amplification of reference gene primers. Data came from immunoSEQ multiplex PCR; TCRdb stores just in-frame clones and leaves some out. V and J calls and clone size are copied from that table; D and trimming were computed from the DNA. The table has 39,000 or so clones, 91% seen once. CDR1 and CDR2 (germline): MGHDK, SYGVNS. The CDR3 loop spans 14 amino acids. Losses at the gene ends were 4 bases for V and 3 bases for J; bases not matched to a gene: 3. Sequenced input: peripheral blood. The rearrangement uses TRBV25-1 and TRBJ2-7, with TRBD1 matching over 10 bases. The TCR sequence derives from a man between 50 and 59 years old with active COVID-19. Written as DNA, the CDR3 is TGTGCCAGCAGTGCGACAGGGGGCCTCTACGAGCAGTACTTC. This translates into CASSATGGLYEQYF.